Here is one T cell receptor beta chain with its context. Authors' data handling: Researchers report that nucleated cell counts were estimated from reference gene primer amplification. The protocol was immunoSEQ multiplex PCR, while the TCRdb copy is restricted to in-frame clones and leaves out a portion. V and J calls and clone size are those listed in that table; D and trimming were worked out from the DNA. The profile shows about 39,000 clones, over 70% of them singletons. This sample was included in a study of blood T cell repertoires in COVID-19. Study as a whole: Spain, Italy and the United States supplied samples that represented acute and convalescent COVID-19. Nucleic acid was either cDNA or gDNA, and it came from T cells, B-cell-depleted T cells, or PBMCs.

CDR1 and CDR2 (germline): SGHKS, YYEKEE (reference sequence). V shed 2 bases and J shed 2 bases, with 7 bases lying between them. The CDR3 runs 14 residues. The TCR comes from a man aged 50 to 59 with active or convalescent COVID-19. Sequencing was performed on peripheral blood. V is TRBV5-5 and J is TRBJ1-4; no clear D gene. The CDR3 reads CASSLRVTNEKLFF. CDR3 nucleotide sequence: TGTGCCAGCAGCTTAAGAGTGACTAATGAAAAACTGTTTTTT.